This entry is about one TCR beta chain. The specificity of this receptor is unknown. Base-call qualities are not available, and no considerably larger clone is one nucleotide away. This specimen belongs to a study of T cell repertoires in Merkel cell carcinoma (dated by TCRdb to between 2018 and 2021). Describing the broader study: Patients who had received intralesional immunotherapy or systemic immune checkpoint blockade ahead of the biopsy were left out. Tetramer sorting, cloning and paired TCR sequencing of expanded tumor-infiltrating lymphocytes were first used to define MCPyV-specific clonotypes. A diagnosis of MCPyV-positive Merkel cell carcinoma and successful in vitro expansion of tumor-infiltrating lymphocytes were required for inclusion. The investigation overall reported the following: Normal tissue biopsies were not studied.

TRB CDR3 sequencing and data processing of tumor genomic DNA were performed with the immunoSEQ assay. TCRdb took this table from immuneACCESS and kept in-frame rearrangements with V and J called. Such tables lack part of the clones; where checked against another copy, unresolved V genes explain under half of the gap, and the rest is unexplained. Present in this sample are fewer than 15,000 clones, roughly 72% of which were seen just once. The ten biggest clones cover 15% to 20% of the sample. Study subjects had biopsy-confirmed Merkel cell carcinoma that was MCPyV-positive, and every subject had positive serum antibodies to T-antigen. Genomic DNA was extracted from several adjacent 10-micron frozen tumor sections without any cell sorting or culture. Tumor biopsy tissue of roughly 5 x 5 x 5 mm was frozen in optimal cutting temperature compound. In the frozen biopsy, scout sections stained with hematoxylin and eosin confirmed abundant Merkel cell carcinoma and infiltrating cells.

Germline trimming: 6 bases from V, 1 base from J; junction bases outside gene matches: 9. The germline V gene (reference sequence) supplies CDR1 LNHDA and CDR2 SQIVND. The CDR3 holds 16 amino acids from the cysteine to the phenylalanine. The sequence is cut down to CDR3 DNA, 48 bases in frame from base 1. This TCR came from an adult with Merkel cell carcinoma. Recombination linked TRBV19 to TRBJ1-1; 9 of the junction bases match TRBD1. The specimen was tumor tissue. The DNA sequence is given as TGTGCCAGTAGAGAATTGGACAGGGGCAAGAACACTGAAGCTTTCTTT. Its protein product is CASRELDRGKNTEAFF.